One sample yielded the 32 T cell receptor beta chains listed below, sequenced in a study of T cell clonality in common variable immunodeficiency. Method: immunoSEQ multiplex PCR; TCRdb's copy keeps in-frame clones and lacks some. The table lists 57,000 or so clones, with no singletons. Sequencing was carried out using peripheral blood mononuclear cells. Receptors were obtained from a person aged 18 to 69 in good health.

There are many counts of this clone. The read falls 3 residues short of the CDR3 end, and the missing part is taken from the germline J gene. The chain employs TRBV6-2 or TRBV6-3 and TRBJ1-2; D is unresolved. V dropped 8 bases and J dropped 0 bases, with 10 bases sitting between them. There are 13 residues in the CDR3. Germline V gives CDR1 MNHEY, CDR2 SVGEGT. CDR3 DNA (partial): TGTGCCAGCTTGTCGACAACTAACTATGGC. Translation gives CASLSTTNYG. The CDR3 as a whole reads CASLSTTNYGYTF.

This clone was detected many times. The CDR3 end lies 3 residues beyond the end of the read and is filled in from the germline J gene. This chain connects TRBV4-2 to TRBJ1-4; 9 bases align to TRBD1. From germline, CDR1 is LGHNA and CDR2 YNFKEQ. The CDR3 covers 21 residues. Unmatched junction bases numbered 16, after V lost 0 bases and J lost 2 bases. CDR3 DNA, as far as it was read: TGTGCCAGCAGCCAAGATCTAACCGGGACAGGGCGATTGGGGACTAATGAAAAA. It is translated as CASSQDLTGTGRLGTNEK. The whole CDR3 sequence reads CASSQDLTGTGRLGTNEKLFF.

This clone was observed at least ten times. Read coverage stops 3 residues before the CDR3 terminus; the germline J gene supplies the remainder. The chain couples TRBV5-1 to TRBJ2-1; TRBD1 agrees at 9 bases. Germline V gives CDR1 SGHRS, CDR2 YFSETQ. This CDR3 comprises 15 residues. Trimming at V came to 1 base and at J to 4 bases, leaving 3 bases not matched to a gene. The CDR3 DNA, read in part, is TGCGCCAGCAGCTTGATGACAGGGGGGTACAATGAG. This sequence encodes CASSLMTGGYNE. The full CDR3 is CASSLMTGGYNEQFF.

This clone was picked up many times. CDR3 bases read: TGTGCCAGTAATAGGAGGACAGGGGACTCCTACGAG. The encoded protein is CASNRRTGDSYE. Given in full, the CDR3 is CASNRRTGDSYEQYF. The V call is TRBV19, the J call TRBJ2-7; 9 nucleotides agree with TRBD1. The sequence runs out 3 residues before the end of the CDR3; the remainder is reconstructed from the germline J gene. With V trimmed by 7 bases and J by 0 bases, 7 bases remained unmatched. The CDR3 runs 15 residues. Germline CDR1 is LNHDA and CDR2 is SQIVND (reference sequence).

This clone was seen many times. The observed sequence ends 3 residues before the CDR3 terminus, with the missing tail filled in from the germline J gene. The chain uses TRBV18 and TRBJ1-3; D not resolved. Germline V gives CDR1 KGHSH, CDR2 LQKENI. V lost 0 bases to trimming and J lost 0 bases, with 9 bases between them. The CDR3 extends over 16 amino acids. The CDR3 bases that were read are TGTGCCAGCTCACCACCTTTGAGGCCCTCTGGAAACACC. Protein sequence: CASSPPLRPSGNT. The full CDR3 protein is CASSPPLRPSGNTIYF.

This clone was observed at least ten times. The CDR3 goes on 3 residues after the read ends, and that part is filled in from the germline J gene. The rearrangement joins TRBV18 to TRBJ1-1, with D uncertain. This CDR3 contains 14 residues. The V end was cut by 2 bases, the J end by 4 bases, with 11 bases between. From germline, CDR1 is KGHSH and CDR2 LQKENI. The covered CDR3 bases are TGTGCCAGCTCACCAGACGGCGGCCCCACTGAA. Translating it yields CASSPDGGPTE. In full, the CDR3 reads CASSPDGGPTEAFF.

Regarding this clone: The read terminates 3 residues ahead of where the CDR3 ends, so the germline J gene completes it. This chain connects TRBV11-2 to TRBJ2-7; TRBD2 is a possible D gene (6 bases). Per the germline V gene, CDR1 is SGHAT and CDR2 is FQNNGV. The CDR3 totals 14 residues. V lost 1 base, J lost 3 bases, and 10 bases lay in between. The CDR3 DNA, read in part, is TGTGCCAGCAGCTTAGGGTCGGGACTCTACGAG. It yields the protein CASSLGSGLYE. The full CDR3 protein is CASSLGSGLYEQYF.

This clone was observed many times. The read ends 3 residues before the CDR3 terminus; that terminus is restored from the germline J gene. This chain uses TRBV7-8 with TRBJ2-1, with 12 nucleotides matching TRBD2. CDR1 and CDR2 (germline): SGHVS, FQNEAQ. V was clipped by 5 bases and J by 6 bases; unmatched bases: 5. The CDR3 sequence is 15 residues long. Partial CDR3 DNA: TGTGCCAGCAGCCCCGGACTAGCGGGACCCAATGAG. Encoded protein: CASSPGLAGPNE. The whole CDR3 sequence reads CASSPGLAGPNEQFF.

This clone was counted many times. The sequence runs out 3 residues before the end of the CDR3; the remainder is reconstructed from the germline J gene. J is TRBJ1-5 and V is TRBV6-2 or TRBV6-3; D might be TRBD1 (6 bases). The CDR3 length is 14 residues. The germline V gene has CDR1 MNHEY and CDR2 SVGEGT. Trimming removed 4 bases from V and 3 bases from J, with 10 bases in between. The CDR3 loop is CASSLQGYNQPQHF. Incomplete CDR3 DNA: TGTGCCAGCAGTTTACAGGGTTACAATCAGCCC.

This clone was recorded many times. Coverage ceases 3 residues before the CDR3 finishes, and the germline J gene fills in the end. This chain uses TRBV20-1 with TRBJ2-5, with D maybe TRBD2 (5 bases). The length of the CDR3 is 18 residues. The germline V gene has CDR1 DFQATT and CDR2 SNEGSKA (reference sequence). Trimming took off 6 bases at V and 6 bases at J, with 32 bases between the two ends. The CDR3 loop is CSAHRIKELDCPQKTQYF. The sequenced part of the CDR3 DNA is TGCAGTGCCCACCGAATCAAAGAGTTGGACTGTCCGCAAAAGACC.

This clone was picked up many times. Read coverage stops 3 residues before the CDR3 terminus; the germline J gene supplies the remainder. The V call is TRBV9, the J call TRBJ2-3; the D is unclear. The V gene's germline CDR1 is SGDLS and CDR2 YYNGEE. The CDR3 length is 15 residues. The V end was cut by 3 bases, the J end by 5 bases, with 16 bases between. The CDR3: CASSAQLRDGDTQYF. The sequenced CDR3 bases are TGTGCCAGCAGCGCCCAACTACGAGATGGAGATACG.

Ten or more counts support this clone. Sequencing ends 3 residues short of the CDR3 end; the germline J gene provides the rest. The chain couples TRBV4-1 to TRBJ1-1; 8 bases map to TRBD1. CDR1 is MGHRA, CDR2 YSYEKL, per germline. The CDR3 has 14 amino acids. V dropped 4 bases and J dropped 6; count of bases not matched to a gene: 7. The covered CDR3 bases are TGCGCCAGCAGCCCAGACAGGGGCGATCCTGAA. Translating it yields CASSPDRGDPE. In full, the CDR3 reads CASSPDRGDPEAFF.

This clone was detected ten times or more. The DNA ends 3 residues before the CDR3 does, and the rest of the CDR3 is filled in from the germline J gene. The chain is built from TRBV7-2 and TRBJ2-5, with 10 bases matching TRBD2. The CDR3 loop spans 12 amino acids. Unmatched junction bases numbered 2, after V lost 8 bases and J lost 5 bases. Per germline, CDR1 SGHTA and CDR2 FQGNSA. This CDR3 is CASLAGEETQYF. The DNA read from the CDR3 is TGTGCCAGCCTAGCGGGGGAGGAGACC.

This clone came up many times. The read stops 3 residues short of the end of the CDR3; the missing end is completed from the germline J gene. The chain is built from TRBV18 and TRBJ2-1; a possible D gene is TRBD2 (6 bases). V shed 0 bases and J shed 0 bases, with 27 bases lying between them. Germline CDR1 KGHSH, CDR2 LQKENI. The CDR3 covers 22 residues. This CDR3 is CASSPPEIEFSAEGLSYNEQFF. The sequenced part of the CDR3 DNA is TGTGCCAGCTCACCACCGGAGATCGAGTTTTCAGCGGAGGGACTCTCCTACAATGAG.

This clone was counted many times. The DNA read from the CDR3 is TGTGCCAGCAGTGGCGCTGAGCCCTATGGC. Encoded protein: CASSGAEPYG. The full CDR3 is CASSGAEPYGYTF. This chain links TRBV2 with TRBJ1-2; D is uncertain. With the read ending 3 residues before the CDR3 end, the germline J gene is used to fill in that end. Trimming pared 4 bases from V and 4 bases from J, leaving 10 bases between. The CDR3 has 13 residues. Germline assignment: CDR1 SNHLY and CDR2 FYNNEI.

This clone was seen repeatedly, ten times or more. The sequence runs out 3 residues before the end of the CDR3; the remainder is reconstructed from the germline J gene. This chain links TRBV19 with TRBJ2-7, with D perhaps TRBD1 (6 bases). This CDR3 is built from 14 residues. Germline values: CDR1 LNHDA, CDR2 SQIVND (reference sequence). Deletions cut 3 bases from V and 5 bases from J, with 14 bases between. The sequenced CDR3 bases are TGTGCCAGTAGTATCGAATCAGGGGTAAACGAG. Its protein product is CASSIESGVNE. In full, the CDR3 reads CASSIESGVNEQYF.

This clone was found many times. The CDR3 end lies 3 residues beyond the end of the read and is filled in from the germline J gene. The chain joins TRBV5-1 to TRBJ2-5; TRBD2 matches 9 bases. The V gene end was trimmed by 2 bases and the J gene end by 5 bases; junction bases not matched to a gene: 7. Germline lookup yields CDR1 SGHRS and CDR2 YFSETQ. The CDR3 has 15 amino acids. The CDR3 sequence: CASSFTLAGEETQYF. The CDR3 bases that were read are TGCGCCAGCAGCTTCACATTAGCGGGAGAGGAGACC. The whole variable domain, remainder taken from reference TRBV5-1 and TRBJ2-5, is KAGVTQTPRYLIKTRGQQVTLSCSPISGHRSVSWYQQTPGQGLQFLFEYFSETQRNKGNFPGRFSGRQFSNSRSEMNVSTLELGDSALYLCASSFTLAGEETQYFGPGTRLLVL.

This clone has a count of ten or more. The CDR3 goes on 3 residues after the read ends, and that part is filled in from the germline J gene. The chain links TRBV6-1 to TRBJ1-1; D might be TRBD1 (5 bases). The CDR3 contains 15 residues. CDR1 and CDR2 (germline): MNHNS, SASEGT. Deletions cut 2 bases from V and 1 base from J, with 11 bases between. Incomplete CDR3 DNA: TGTGCCAGCAGTGAATTGGGAACAGGGAACACTGAA. Protein product: CASSELGTGNTE. The whole CDR3 protein reads CASSELGTGNTEAFF.

This clone was detected many times. The read halts 3 residues ahead of the CDR3 end, with the missing end drawn from the germline J gene. The gene calls are TRBV7-9 and TRBJ2-3; 10 bases agree with TRBD1. After removal of 4 bases from V and 7 bases from J, the junction contained 8 bases not matched to a gene. Germline V lookup: CDR1 SEHNR, CDR2 FQNEAQ (reference sequence). The length of the CDR3 is 15 residues. CDR3 DNA (partial): TGTGCCAGCAGCTACCCGGGACAGGGGCGGAATACG. Protein product: CASSYPGQGRNT. The CDR3 in full is CASSYPGQGRNTQYF.

This clone was recorded at least ten times. Sequencing ends 3 residues short of the CDR3 end; the germline J gene provides the rest. The V and J genes are TRBV6-2 or TRBV6-3 and TRBJ2-7; a weak D match, TRBD1 (5 bases). The CDR3 extends over 14 amino acids. Germline assignment: CDR1 MNHEY and CDR2 SVGEGT. V dropped 5 bases and J dropped 3 bases, with 14 bases sitting between them. The CDR3 protein is CASSVTADNYEQYF. The sequenced part of the CDR3 DNA is TGTGCCAGCAGTGTGACCGCGGACAACTACGAG.

This clone was observed at least ten times. The CDR3 end falls 3 residues outside the read, so it is completed with the germline J gene. This sequence joins TRBV29-1 and TRBJ2-5; TRBD2 aligns across 15 bases. The CDR3 runs 14 residues. Per the germline V gene, CDR1 is SQVTM and CDR2 is ANQGSEA. J lost 4 bases, V lost 7 bases, and 4 bases had no gene match. The covered CDR3 bases are TGCAGCGGCCGGACTAGCGGGGGGGGAGAGACC. The encoded protein is CSGRTSGGGET. The whole CDR3 sequence reads CSGRTSGGGETQYF.

Many counts were recorded for this clone. The read stops 3 residues short of the end of the CDR3; the missing end is completed from the germline J gene. V and J are TRBV27 and TRBJ2-3, with 9 bases identical to TRBD1. The trim removed 3 bases at V and 4 bases at J, leaving 5 bases unmatched. Looked up from germline, CDR1 is MNHEY and CDR2 is SMNVEV (reference sequence). The CDR3 sequence is 15 residues long. This CDR3 reads CASSLGTGRPDTQYF. CDR3 DNA (partial): TGTGCCAGCAGTTTGGGGACAGGGAGGCCAGATACG.

This clone has ten or more counts. The read finishes 3 residues shy of the CDR3 end, and the germline J gene is used to complete it. The gene calls are TRBV2 and TRBJ2-5; perhaps TRBD2 as D (7 bases). CDR1 is SNHLY, CDR2 FYNNEI, per germline. The ends were cut back, 4 bases at V and 7 bases at J, with 22 bases in the middle. The CDR3 loop spans 16 amino acids. CDR3 DNA, as far as it was read: TGTGCCAGCAGTGGGGGGGGCCAGACAAGCCGTCGGACC. Its protein is CASSGGGQTSRRT. The complete CDR3 reads CASSGGGQTSRRTQYF.

This clone was picked up many times. CDR3 in amino acids: CASSLNSNQPQHF. Incomplete CDR3 DNA: TGTGCCAGCAGCCTAAATAGCAATCAGCCC. The chain recombines TRBV12-3 or TRBV12-4 with TRBJ1-5; D gene uncertain. The CDR3 end is not reached by the read, which stops 3 residues before it; the germline J gene fills it in. The ends were cut back, 6 bases at V and 0 bases at J, with 6 bases in the middle. The CDR3 is made up of 13 amino acids.

This clone was seen a handful of times. The CDR3 goes on 3 residues after the read ends, and that part is filled in from the germline J gene. V usage is TRBV7-2 and J usage is TRBJ2-4, with D perhaps TRBD1 (5 bases). CDR1 and CDR2 (germline): SGHTA, FQGNSA. This CDR3 is 13 amino acids long. The CDR3 region is CASSSDRRNGQYF. CDR3 DNA, as far as it was read: TGTGCCAGCAGCTCTGACAGAAGAAACGGT.

This clone was recorded at least ten times. The read is 3 residues too short to cover the CDR3 end, so that end is filled in from the germline J gene. V is TRBV19 and J is TRBJ2-1; 8 bases align to TRBD2. Trimming cost V 3 bases and J 6 bases; bases outside gene matches: 10. Per the germline V gene, CDR1 is LNHDA and CDR2 is SQIVND (reference sequence). This CDR3 has 16 amino acids. Partial CDR3 DNA: TGTGCCAGTAGTATTTGGTGGCTAGCGGGTATCAATGAG. The encoded protein is CASSIWWLAGINE. The full CDR3 protein is CASSIWWLAGINEQFF. The full variable domain, completed using reference TRBV19 and TRBJ2-1, is DGGITQSPKYLFRKEGQNVTLSCEQNLNHDAMYWYRQDPGQGLRLIYYSQIVNDFQKGDIAEGYSVSREKKESFPLTVTSAQKNPTAFYLCASSIWWLAGINEQFFGPGTRLTVL.

This clone occurred many times. Coverage ceases 3 residues before the CDR3 finishes, and the germline J gene fills in the end. The chain employs TRBV20-1 and TRBJ2-1, with 8 positions matching TRBD2. After removal of 3 bases from V and 4 bases from J, the junction contained 2 bases not matched to a gene. Germline assignment: CDR1 DFQATT and CDR2 SNEGSKA (reference sequence). CDR3 size: 13 residues. The part of the CDR3 DNA that was read is TGCAGTGCTAGCGAGCGGGAGTACAATGAG. Amino acid sequence: CSASEREYNE. The whole CDR3 region reads CSASEREYNEQFF.

This clone was counted many times. The sequence runs out 3 residues before the end of the CDR3; the remainder is reconstructed from the germline J gene. The chain recombines TRBV11-2 with TRBJ2-7; 7 bases match TRBD2. V trimming: 5 bases; J trimming: 0 bases; junction bases outside the gene matches: 4. Germline values: CDR1 SGHAT, CDR2 FQNNGV. The CDR3 consists of 14 residues. CDR3 DNA (partial): TGTGCCAGCAGCCACGGGGACTACTCCTACGAG. Its protein product is CASSHGDYSYE. The entire CDR3 sequence reads CASSHGDYSYEQYF.

There are many counts of this clone. The observed sequence ends 3 residues before the CDR3 terminus, with the missing tail filled in from the germline J gene. V usage is TRBV7-8 and J usage is TRBJ2-7, with TRBD2 as a possible D gene (5 bases). CDR3 length: 15 residues. Germline V gene data show CDR1 as SGHVS and CDR2 as FQNEAQ. Trimming took off 5 bases at V and 5 bases at J, with 19 bases between the two ends. The CDR3 is CASSARRYPTNEQYF. CDR3 bases read: TGTGCCAGCAGCGCTCGGAGGTATCCTACTAACGAG.

This clone was seen at least ten times. The CDR3 end falls 3 residues outside the read, so it is completed with the germline J gene. V gene TRBV20-1 combines with J gene TRBJ2-2; no firm D call. This CDR3 is built from 13 residues. Trimming took off 0 bases at V and 1 base at J, with 3 bases between the two ends. Germline CDR1 and CDR2: DFQATT and SNEGSKA (reference sequence). CDR3 protein: CSARDQNTGELFF. The covered CDR3 bases are TGCAGTGCTAGAGACCAGAACACCGGGGAG.

This clone was observed many times. CDR3 protein: CASRSGPRSYEQYF. CDR3 bases read: TGTGCCAGCAGGAGCGGGCCTCGCTCCTACGAG. This chain joins TRBV28 and TRBJ2-7; TRBD2 is a possible D gene (6 bases). Read sequence stops 3 residues before the CDR3 end, and the germline J gene provides the missing end. Germline V lookup: CDR1 MDHEN, CDR2 SYDVKM. The CDR3 length is 14 residues. Trimming cost V 6 bases and J 0 bases, with 12 bases left between them.

This clone appeared many times. At one of its ends the junction is not consistent with the germline gene, which may arise from a read error. The sequenced fragment ends 3 residues before the CDR3 boundary, so the rest is inferred from the germline J gene. The chain carries TRBV4-2 and TRBJ1-3; no definite D call. Germline V gene data show CDR1 as LGHNA and CDR2 as YNFKEQ. The CDR3 is 15 amino acids. CDR3 DNA, as far as it was read: TGCGCCAGCAGCCTCCGAGCTGGCTCTGGAAACACC. This codes for CASSLRAGSGNT. The whole CDR3 reads CASSLRAGSGNTIYF.